This T cell receptor (beta chain) was sequenced in a study of graft-versus-host responses after intestinal transplantation. Study in general: Anti-thymocyte globulin induction was given to all recipients, followed by tacrolimus and steroids for three to four years.

The data were produced by immunoSEQ multiplex PCR, yet TCRdb's version contains in-frame clones alone and is incomplete. Seen here are 35,000 to 45,000 clones, around nine tenths observed once, and the top ten hold roughly 6.6%. V was clipped by 8 bases and J by 3 bases, with 16 bases between them. Germline V gene data show CDR1 as SNHLY and CDR2 as FYNNEI. This CDR3 contains 14 residues. Of note for this clone: Its antigen is undetermined.

Study-wide results and caveats: Patients who carried graft-donor T cell macrochimerism also had high graft-versus-host to host-versus-graft clonal ratios in their allografts.

This chain joins TRBV2 and TRBJ1-2; D might be TRBD1 (6 bases). Source: PBMCs, taken less than 280 days after transplant. The sequence was obtained from a human patient who received an intestinal transplant, so some T cells may come from the graft donor. The CDR3 DNA follows: TGTGCCAGCGGTTACAGGGAGAACTACTATGGCTACACCTTC. It yields the protein CASGYRENYYGYTF.